This T cell receptor beta chain was retrieved from a study of blood T cell repertoires in COVID-19. Study-level information: T cells, B-cell-depleted T cells, or PBMCs provided the cDNA or gDNA that served as material.

Germline V gene lookup returns CDR1 MGHRA and CDR2 YSYEKL. The ends lost 5 bases at V and 0 bases at J; junction bases unmatched: 7. The length of the CDR3 is 17 residues. As originally analysed: Scientists estimated how many nucleated cells there were by amplifying reference gene primers. Method: immunoSEQ multiplex PCR; TCRdb's copy keeps in-frame clones and lacks some. V, J and clone size are taken as reported in that table, and D and trimming were inferred from the DNA itself. The sample holds 90,000 to 120,000 clones, roughly 90% seen once. The clonotype originates from a man between 40 and 49 years old with active or convalescent COVID-19. The V and J genes are TRBV4-1 and TRBJ2-1, with TRBD1 matching over 10 bases. Sequencing input: peripheral blood. CDR3 sequence: CASSSRQGASSYNEQFF. In DNA form, the CDR3 reads TGCGCCAGCAGCTCCCGACAGGGGGCGTCCTCCTACAATGAGCAGTTCTTC.